By its share, the clone carrying this T cell receptor beta chain is medium-sized. Its target is not known. TCR cDNA molecules each carried a unique molecular identifier. MiXCR, applied by TCRdb to the 5' RACE reads, yields one record per CDR3 protein. The repertoire has 9,100 or so distinct CDR3 sequences, 7.8% of them found once; the top ten carry about 32%. This sample was taken from a study of spatial heterogeneity in lung cancer. Overall study context: Alpha-chain detections were consistently fewer than beta-chain detections among the sequences. General study points: At resection, ubiquitous expanded tumor TCRs appeared in blood more than at follow-up.

Time point meaning: sample taken at primary tumor resection. Whole RNA came from tumor, nontumor lung or frozen PBMC and was sequenced without being sorted. The cohort: 70 to 85 early-stage, untreated non-small cell lung cancer patients. Germline values: CDR1 ENHRY, CDR2 SYGVKD. The CDR3 extends over 13 amino acids. The ends were cut back, 6 bases at V and 0 bases at J, with 9 bases in the middle. The J gene is TRBJ2-7, the V gene TRBV10-3; D perhaps matches TRBD1 (6 bases). Specimen: PBMCs, collected at surgery. The TCR originated in a female donor with early-stage non-small cell lung cancer. The CDR3 coding sequence is TGTGCCATCAGGGCGGACAGCTCCTACGAGCAGTACTTC. It specifies CAIRADSSYEQYF.